A single sample is the source of the 31 T cell receptor beta chains below, sequenced in a study of shared clonotypes between healthy human individuals. Libraries were prepared by immunoSEQ multiplex PCR; TCRdb keeps only in-frame clonotypes and omits some of them. The data contain 2,500,000 or so clones, approximately 93% of them seen just once; the ten biggest clones take up roughly 0.39%. Sequenced sample: naive CD4+ T cells from PBMCs. Subset given: CD45RA+ positively selected. The receptors here all came from a young man in good health. Some clones in this sample may be carry-over from other donors' samples.

V and J are TRBV5-1 and TRBJ1-4; possible D gene TRBD1, 6 bases. CDR3 length: 14 amino acids. V lost 3 bases and J 8 bases, leaving 14 bases between the germline ends. Germline V lookup: CDR1 SGHRS, CDR2 YFSETQ. The DNA of the CDR3 is TGCGCCAGCAGCTGGCGACCAGGGGACGAAAAACTGTTTTTT. Protein product: CASSWRPGDEKLFF.

This clone was detected a few times. The same CDR3 arises from other DNA sequences in this sample as well. The V gene is TRBV5-1, the J gene TRBJ2-1, with a weak D call TRBD2 (6 bases). Germline values: CDR1 SGHRS, CDR2 YFSETQ. The germline V and J ends were trimmed by 0 bases and 6 bases, with 7 bases remaining between them. This CDR3 spans 13 amino acids. This CDR3 is CASSLGDSNEQFF. The CDR3 DNA reads TGCGCCAGCAGCTTGGGGGACTCCAATGAGCAGTTCTTC.

This clone was found once. This chain links TRBV19 with TRBJ2-5; D not resolved. CDR3 length equals 14 residues. The germline gives CDR1 LNHDA, CDR2 SQIVND (reference sequence). Trimming removed 3 bases at V and 5 bases at J, with 13 bases between. The CDR3 sequence: CASSIVLQAETQYF. As DNA, the CDR3 is TGTGCCAGTAGTATCGTCCTTCAGGCGGAGACCCAGTACTTC.

The chain carries TRBV10-3 and TRBJ2-1; 9 bases match TRBD2. After removal of 0 bases from V and 0 bases from J, the junction contained 6 bases not matched to a gene. This CDR3 contains 18 residues. Germline CDR1 and CDR2: ENHRY and SYGVKD. CDR3 bases: TGTGCCATCAGTGAGTCGCGACTAGCGGACAGCTCCTACAATGAGCAGTTCTTC. It codes for CAISESRLADSSYNEQFF.

The gene calls are TRBV5-1 and TRBJ1-2, with a possible D match to TRBD1 (5 bases). With 0 bases removed from V and 7 bases from J, the gap between germline ends came to 13 bases. The CDR3 covers 14 residues. Germline CDR1 is SGHRS and CDR2 is YFSETQ. CDR3 DNA sequence: TGCGCCAGCAGCTTGGGGGTTCGGCAGGGTGGCTACACCTTC. Translated: CASSLGVRQGGYTF.

The gene calls are TRBV2 and TRBJ2-5, with D possibly matching TRBD1 (5 bases). From germline, CDR1 is SNHLY and CDR2 FYNNEI. The ends were cut back, 7 bases at V and 3 bases at J, with 9 bases in the middle. The CDR3 runs 12 residues. The CDR3 loop reads CASNQGKETQYF. CDR3 in DNA: TGTGCCAGCAATCAGGGAAAAGAGACCCAGTACTTC. The full variable domain, its missing parts supplied by reference TRBV2 and TRBJ2-5, is EPEVTQTPSHQVTQMGQEVILRCVPISNHLYFYWYRQILGQKVEFLVSFYNNEISEKSEIFDDQFSVERPDGSNFTLKIRSTKLEDSAMYFCASNQGKETQYFGPGTRLLVL.

The genes are TRBV18 and TRBJ1-1, with D maybe TRBD1 (6 bases). Trimming shortened V by 3 bases and J by 1 base, and 12 bases separated the two germline ends. There are 15 residues in the CDR3. The V gene's germline CDR1 is KGHSH and CDR2 LQKENI. The CDR3 DNA reads as TGTGCCAGCTCACCCAGAGGACAGAAGAACACTGAAGCTTTCTTT. Translating gives CASSPRGQKNTEAFF. Using reference TRBV18 and TRBJ1-1 for the parts outside the CDR3, the full variable domain is NAGVMQNPRHLVRRRGQEARLRCSPMKGHSHVYWYRQLPEEGLKFMVYLQKENIIDESGMPKERFSAEFPKEGPSILRIQQVVRGDSAAYFCASSPRGQKNTEAFFGQGTRLTVV.

This chain uses TRBV2 with TRBJ2-3, with 7 bases aligning to TRBD2. The J segment lost 3 bases and the V segment lost 3 bases, leaving 3 bases of the junction unmatched. The V gene's germline CDR1 is SNHLY and CDR2 FYNNEI. CDR3 size: 14 residues. CDR3 DNA: TGTGCCAGCAGTGATTCGGGAGGAACAGATACGCAGTATTTT. It translates to CASSDSGGTDTQYF.

The chain has TRBV2 and TRBJ2-3, with 8 bases identical to TRBD1. V lost 5 bases, J lost 3 bases, and 10 bases stayed unmatched. CDR3 size: 16 residues. Germline V CDR1 and CDR2: SNHLY, FYNNEI. CDR3 residues: CASSLQGEDWTDTQYF. For the CDR3, the DNA is TGTGCCAGCAGTTTACAGGGGGAGGATTGGACAGATACGCAGTATTTT.

Concerning this clone itself: Other DNA sequences from this sample encode an identical CDR3 as well. The gene calls are TRBV30 and TRBJ2-4; D is ambiguous. Trimming removed 0 bases from V and 6 bases from J, with 3 bases in between. There are 11 residues in the CDR3. Germline loops: CDR1 GTSNPN, CDR2 SVGIG (reference sequence). As DNA, the CDR3 is TGTGCCTGGAGTGTCGGAAACATTCAGTACTTC. It encodes CAWSVGNIQYF.

The J gene is TRBJ1-2, the V gene TRBV18, with TRBD1 as a possible D gene (6 bases). In germline, CDR1 is KGHSH, CDR2 LQKENI. V lost 3 bases, J lost 10 bases, and 21 bases lay in between. The CDR3 loop spans 15 amino acids. The CDR3: CASSPPGLDSHFYTF. The CDR3 nucleotides are TGTGCCAGCTCACCTCCAGGACTGGACAGCCACTTCTACACCTTC. Using reference TRBV18 and TRBJ1-2 for the parts outside the CDR3, the full variable domain is NAGVMQNPRHLVRRRGQEARLRCSPMKGHSHVYWYRQLPEEGLKFMVYLQKENIIDESGMPKERFSAEFPKEGPSILRIQQVVRGDSAAYFCASSPPGLDSHFYTFGSGTRLTVV.

The chain recombines TRBV7-9 with TRBJ2-5; tentatively, D is TRBD1 (5 bases). Germline V gene sequence: CDR1 SEHNR, CDR2 FQNEAQ (reference sequence). V lost 5 bases and J 0 bases, leaving 10 bases between the germline ends. This CDR3 comprises 14 residues. In DNA form, the CDR3 reads TGTGCCAGCAGCAGAGACAGATACCAAGAGACCCAGTACTTC. Protein: CASSRDRYQETQYF.

The genes are TRBV21-1 and TRBJ1-5; the listed D gene, TRBD1, was not tested against the DNA. TRBV21-1 is given as a pseudogene. The CDR3 consists of 16 residues. The CDR3 spells CASSATGKHSNQPQHF. CDR3 nucleotide sequence: TGTGCCAGCAGCGCCACAGGCAAACATAGCAATCAGCCCCAGCATTTT.

This clone came up once. The chain joins TRBV4-1 to TRBJ2-7, with D possibly being TRBD1 (5 bases). With 1 base removed from V and 0 bases from J, the gap between germline ends came to 13 bases. The germline V gene encodes CDR1 MGHRA and CDR2 YSYEKL. This CDR3 spans 16 amino acids. The CDR3 here is CASSQGAGASSYEQYF. In DNA, the CDR3 is TGCGCCAGCAGCCAAGGGGCTGGGGCGAGCTCCTACGAGCAGTACTTC.

The sample holds a few counts of this clone. Distinct nucleotide sequences in the sample also encode this CDR3. The V gene is TRBV5-4, the J gene TRBJ1-5; D not certain. V was clipped by 1 base and J by 7 bases, with 6 bases between them. This CDR3 is 12 amino acids long. Per the germline V gene, CDR1 is SGHNT and CDR2 is YYREEE (reference sequence). CDR3 sequence (DNA): TGTGCCAGCAGCTTGCTGGGGCAGCCCCAGCATTTT. It yields the protein CASSLLGQPQHF.

The sample holds a few counts of this clone. The rearrangement uses TRBV30 and TRBJ2-5; 7 bases fit TRBD2. The CDR3 spans 13 residues. From germline, CDR1 is GTSNPN and CDR2 SVGIG (reference sequence). The J segment lost 1 base and the V segment lost 5 bases, leaving 4 bases of the junction unmatched. The CDR3 DNA is TGTGCCTGGGAACTAGCGTTCCAAGAGACCCAGTACTTC. This translates into CAWELAFQETQYF.

V and J are TRBV28 and TRBJ1-5, with 7 bases lining up with TRBD1. With V trimmed by 3 bases and J by 5 bases, 13 bases remained unmatched. Germline-derived CDR1 and CDR2 are MDHEN and SYDVKM. The CDR3 length is 17 residues. CDR3 amino acids: CASSLGQPPAPYQPQHF. The CDR3 nucleotides are TGTGCCAGCAGTTTGGGACAGCCCCCCGCTCCGTATCAGCCCCAGCATTTT.

The chain employs TRBV7-2 and TRBJ2-7; D possibly corresponds to TRBD1 (7 bases). The CDR3 spans 14 residues. The germline gives CDR1 SGHTA, CDR2 FQGNSA. Trimming took off 5 bases at V and 4 bases at J, with 15 bases between the two ends. The CDR3 sequence: CASSQGGSGYEQYF. In nucleotides, the CDR3 is TGTGCCAGCAGCCAGGGGGGTTCTGGGTACGAGCAGTACTTC.

The genes are TRBV5-6 and TRBJ2-4; 10 bases fit TRBD2. CDR3 length equals 13 residues. Germline loops: CDR1 SGHDT, CDR2 YYEEEE. After removal of 3 bases from V and 14 bases from J, the junction contained 8 bases not matched to a gene. The CDR3 sequence: CASSWGASGSKYF. The DNA of the CDR3 is TGTGCCAGCAGCTGGGGGGCTAGCGGGAGTAAGTACTTC.

The chain uses TRBV29-1 and TRBJ2-7; D is ambiguous. The CDR3 is made up of 13 amino acids. The germline CDR1 and CDR2 sequences are SQVTM and ANQGSEA. The V end was cut by 1 base, the J end by 1 base, with 8 bases between. CDR3 sequence (DNA): TGCAGCGTTGAAGGGTCGACTTCCTACGAGCAGTACTTC. It codes for CSVEGSTSYEQYF.

The chain combines TRBV29-1 with TRBJ2-5; 13 positions agree with TRBD2. With V trimmed by 7 bases and J by 6 bases, 14 bases remained unmatched. Per germline, CDR1 SQVTM and CDR2 ANQGSEA. The CDR3 has 16 amino acids. The CDR3 nucleotides are TGCAGCGCCGCGGAAGGACTAGCGGGAGTTGGACAGACCCAGTACTTC. Its translation: CSAAEGLAGVGQTQYF.

The chain recombines TRBV7-2 with TRBJ2-4, with D perhaps TRBD2 (5 bases). This CDR3 has 14 residues. Trimming cost V 0 bases and J 7 bases, with 10 bases left between them. Germline values: CDR1 SGHTA, CDR2 FQGNSA. The CDR3 loop reads CASSLAGAENIQYF. CDR3 coding DNA: TGTGCCAGCAGCTTAGCGGGAGCGGAGAACATTCAGTACTTC.

Here the CDR3 reads CASSHSGGRSNWAEAFF. In DNA form, the CDR3 reads TGCGCCAGCAGCCACTCTGGCGGCAGGTCCAACTGGGCTGAAGCTTTCTTT. The chain recombines TRBV4-1 with TRBJ1-1; D is unclear. The CDR3 loop spans 17 amino acids. Trimming shortened V by 3 bases and J by 6 bases, and 23 bases separated the two germline ends. In germline, CDR1 is MGHRA, CDR2 YSYEKL.

The chain uses TRBV27 and TRBJ1-4; D is ambiguous. This CDR3 is built from 14 residues. CDR1 and CDR2 from the germline V gene are MNHEY and SMNVEV (reference sequence). V dropped 4 bases and J dropped 3 bases, with 9 bases sitting between them. The CDR3 nucleotides read TGTGCCAGCAGTTCCCCCTGGGCTAATGAAAAACTGTTTTTT. Amino acids: CASSSPWANEKLFF.

The genes are TRBV11-2 and TRBJ2-2, with D hard to call. The CDR3 spans 15 residues. The germline V gene has CDR1 SGHAT and CDR2 FQNNGV. The V end lost 6 bases, the J end lost 2 bases, and 13 bases lay between the germline ends. Here the CDR3 reads CASRPIRKNTGELFF. The CDR3, as DNA: TGTGCCAGCAGACCCATTAGAAAAAACACCGGGGAGCTGTTTTTT.

Worth noting for this clone: In the same sample, other DNA sequences code for this CDR3. The V call is TRBV7-2, the J call TRBJ2-5; 9 nucleotides align to TRBD1. V lost 8 bases, J lost 1 base, and 5 bases stayed unmatched. The germline V gene has CDR1 SGHTA and CDR2 FQGNSA. This CDR3 region has 14 residues. This chain's CDR3 is CASSRDRAQETQYF. CDR3 coding DNA: TGTGCCAGCTCCCGGGACAGGGCCCAAGAGACCCAGTACTTC.

The chain joins TRBV5-1 to TRBJ2-7; possibly TRBD1 or TRBD2 for D (6 bases each). Per the germline V gene, CDR1 is SGHRS and CDR2 is YFSETQ. This CDR3 contains 15 residues. With 2 bases removed from V and 2 bases from J, the gap between germline ends came to 14 bases. This CDR3 is CASSFISGGPYEQYF. Here the CDR3 DNA reads TGCGCCAGCAGCTTTATTTCCGGGGGCCCCTACGAGCAGTACTTC.

The V gene is TRBV28, the J gene TRBJ2-1; D gene ambiguous. V dropped 5 bases and J dropped 12 bases, with 17 bases sitting between them. Germline lookup yields CDR1 MDHEN and CDR2 SYDVKM. The CDR3 is made up of 13 amino acids. The CDR3 sequence: CASSLIWVSGQFF. In DNA form, the CDR3 reads TGTGCCAGCAGTCTGATTTGGGTGTCCGGGCAGTTCTTC.

The chain joins TRBV10-2 to TRBJ2-1; TRBD2 matches at 12 bases. The CDR3 length is 16 residues. Per the germline V gene, CDR1 is WSHSY and CDR2 is SAAADI. V trimming: 6 bases; J trimming: 8 bases; junction bases outside the gene matches: 11. DNA of the CDR3: TGCGCCAGCAGCCAGCTAGCGGGAGGGCCTTGGGATGAGCAGTTCTTC. Its protein is CASSQLAGGPWDEQFF.

The count of this clone is one. The rearrangement uses TRBV4-1 and TRBJ2-1; 8 positions match TRBD2. From germline, CDR1 is MGHRA and CDR2 YSYEKL. V was clipped by 0 bases and J by 4 bases; unmatched bases: 2. There are 15 residues in the CDR3. The CDR3 sequence: CASSQELADYNEQFF. CDR3 DNA: TGCGCCAGCAGCCAAGAACTAGCGGATTACAATGAGCAGTTCTTC.

The sample holds a few counts of this clone. The V gene is TRBV2, the J gene TRBJ2-7, with TRBD1 matching over 8 bases. J lost 4 bases, V lost 3 bases, and 5 bases had no gene match. This CDR3 has 14 amino acids. From germline, CDR1 is SNHLY and CDR2 FYNNEI. CDR3 sequence reads: CASSDRTGRYEQYF. The CDR3 DNA is TGTGCCAGCAGTGACCGGACAGGGCGGTACGAGCAGTACTTC.